This T cell receptor beta chain was sequenced for a study of blood T cell repertoires in COVID-19 (dated by TCRdb to about 2020). For context, the study as a whole: The collaborator samples originated in the United States, Italy and Spain and spanned the acute and convalescent phases of COVID-19. Subjects who had been exposed to COVID-19, were actively infected with it, or had recovered from it provided the deeply sampled blood TCRbeta repertoires that made up the dataset. The repertoires were released in a freely available public database meant as a resource for research on the immune response to SARS-CoV-2. The prospective study material was composed of cDNA or gDNA derived from T cells, B-cell-depleted T cells, or PBMCs. Where available, HLA class I and class II types were taken from metadata supplied by the sample provider and were not determined by assay-based typing. Samples came from the ongoing ImmuneRACE study (first 160 participants) plus 1,254 subjects from 6 global collaborators. The sample metadata nearly always contained a de-identified subject ID, COVID-19 status, age in years and sex. The full study reports these points: How much clinical and demographic metadata was included differed by source and by participant, and the metadata was provided uncurated.

Notes on this clone: Its antigen remains undetermined. Qualities for individual bases were not recorded, and no much larger clone is one base off.

The immunoSEQ Assay, a bias-controlled multiplex PCR, was used to amplify TCRbeta CDR3 regions from genomic DNA. As for the authors' bioinformatics: The number of nucleated cells in each sample was estimated from the amplification of reference gene primers within the assay. To quantify the absolute abundance of each unique TCRbeta CDR3 rearrangement, sequence reads were collapsed and filtered. For each sample, productive Simpson clonality was calculated as the square root of Simpson's diversity index over productive rearrangements. Sourced from immuneACCESS, this table was stored by TCRdb with only in-frame sequences that have V and J called. A share of the clones is absent; for the studies checked, an unresolved V gene accounts for under half, and the remainder has no known explanation. Clone size and V and J calls were adopted from that table, with D and trimming inferred from the DNA. The sample table lists 210,000 or so clones, 75% to 90% of them with a count of one. The ten largest account for around 7% of the sample.

Collaborating institutions collected whole blood in K2EDTA tubes following their own protocols. For TCRbeta analysis, collaborator samples were shipped as frozen whole blood, as isolated PBMCs, or as DNA extracted from either sample type. Material for sequencing was peripheral blood. The TCR comes from a man in his forties or fifties with acute or convalescent COVID-19.

CDR3 loop: CASSHSMAGISSGYTF. In nucleotides, the sequence is TGTGCCAGCAGCCACTCGATGGCAGGGATAAGTTCCGGCTACACCTTC. The V gene is TRBV6-2 or TRBV6-3 and the J gene is TRBJ1-2; TRBD1 is a possible D gene, resting on 5 matching bases. CDR1 and CDR2 were assigned from the germline V gene as MNHEY and SVGEGT. Including cysteine and phenylalanine, the CDR3 has 16 amino acids. The DNA shown is the 48-base CDR3, in frame from base 1. V was cut back by 6 bases and J by 8 bases, leaving a gap of 25 bases between them.